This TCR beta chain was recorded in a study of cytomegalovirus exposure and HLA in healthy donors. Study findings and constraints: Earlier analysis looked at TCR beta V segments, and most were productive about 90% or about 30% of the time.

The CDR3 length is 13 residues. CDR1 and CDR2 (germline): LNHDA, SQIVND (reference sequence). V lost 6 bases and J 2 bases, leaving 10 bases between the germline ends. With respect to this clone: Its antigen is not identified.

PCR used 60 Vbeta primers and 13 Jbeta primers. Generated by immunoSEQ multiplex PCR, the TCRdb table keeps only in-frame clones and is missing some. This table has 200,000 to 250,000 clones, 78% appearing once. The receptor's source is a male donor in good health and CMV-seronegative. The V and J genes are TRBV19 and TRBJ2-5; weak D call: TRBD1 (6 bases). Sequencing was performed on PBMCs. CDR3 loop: CASRPGHQETQYF. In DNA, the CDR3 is TGTGCCAGTAGACCGGGACATCAAGAGACCCAGTACTTC. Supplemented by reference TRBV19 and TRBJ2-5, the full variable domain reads DGGITQSPKYLFRKEGQNVTLSCEQNLNHDAMYWYRQDPGQGLRLIYYSQIVNDFQKGDIAEGYSVSREKKESFPLTVTSAQKNPTAFYLCASRPGHQETQYFGPGTRLLVL.